This T cell receptor (beta chain) was retrieved from a study of cytomegalovirus exposure and HLA in healthy donors. Study details: The roughly 120 validation repertoires were reported in a later analysis to have been generated on the same platform as the roughly 700 first-cohort repertoires. Study-wide findings and caveats: Rarity held for most TCR sequences, but there were some public TCRs that occurred in many donors.

CDR1 LNHDA and CDR2 SQIVND come from the germline V gene (reference sequence). V lost 5 bases, J lost 11 bases, and 19 bases stayed unmatched. The CDR3 is made up of 16 amino acids. With regard to this clone: Its antigen is unidentified.

The method was immunoSEQ multiplex PCR; TCRdb's version includes in-frame clones alone and lacks a portion of them. This sample has about 150,000 clones, with about 89% found just once. The donors were members of the validation cohort comprising roughly 130 subjects, separate from the roughly 700-subject first cohort. This TCR was recovered from a woman aged 18-29 years in good health and CMV-seropositive. Material: PBMCs. This chain joins TRBV19 and TRBJ2-3; TRBD2 agrees at 7 bases. The CDR3 loop reads CASSARDYSPSGGQYF. CDR3 coding DNA: TGTGCCAGTAGTGCGAGGGACTACTCTCCATCGGGGGGGCAGTATTTT.